The clone carrying this T cell receptor beta chain was recorded many times. This CDR3 spans 12 amino acids. Per germline, CDR1 SGHKS and CDR2 YYEKEE (reference sequence). V was shortened by 0 bases and J by 4 bases, with 4 bases between the two germline ends. MiXCR was run by TCRdb on the 5' RACE reads, yielding one entry per CDR3 protein. The sample lists some 350,000 distinct CDR3 sequences, around a tenth occurring once. The entry originates in a study of T cells after yellow fever vaccination. The origin of this receptor is a man aged 18-30 years who received the YFV17D yellow fever vaccine. The sequencing here drew on PBMCs, taken on the day of the first yellow fever vaccination. The chain recombines TRBV5-5 with TRBJ1-2, with unresolved D. The CDR3 sequence: CASSLELYGYTF. CDR3 nucleotide sequence: TGTGCCAGCAGCTTGGAACTCTATGGCTACACCTTC.